These 11 T cell receptor beta chains came from one sample sequenced in a study of blood T cell repertoires in COVID-19. The protocol was immunoSEQ multiplex PCR, while the TCRdb copy is restricted to in-frame clones and leaves out a portion. Of around 220,000 clones in the sample, over 80% were seen once. The sample taken for sequencing was peripheral blood. These receptors were collected from a human donor in a cohort sampled during active COVID-19.

This chain links TRBV7-8 with TRBJ2-7, with a weak D call TRBD2 (5 bases). Trimming left V 5 bases short and J 6 bases short, with 14 bases between. CDR3 length: 13 residues. Germline assignment: CDR1 SGHVS and CDR2 FQNEAQ. The CDR3 DNA is TGTGCCAGCAGCCAAAGACTATGGCTCGAGCAGTACTTC. It yields the protein CASSQRLWLEQYF. The full variable domain, in which reference TRBV7-8 and TRBJ2-7 provide the parts outside the CDR3, is GAGVSQSPRYKVAKRGQDVALRCDPISGHVSLFWYQQALGQGPEFLTYFQNEAQLDKSGLPSDRFFAERPEGSVSTLKIQRTQQEDSAVYLCASSQRLWLEQYFGPGTRLTVT.

The CDR3 loop reads CASSIDRGPDTEAFF. DNA of the CDR3: TGTGCCAGTAGTATAGATAGGGGGCCCGACACTGAAGCTTTCTTT. The genes are TRBV19 and TRBJ1-1; 7 nucleotides align to TRBD1. This CDR3 has 15 amino acids. Looked up from germline, CDR1 is LNHDA and CDR2 is SQIVND (reference sequence). Trimming cost V 0 bases and J 3 bases; bases outside gene matches: 4. Variable domain in full (rest from reference TRBV19 and TRBJ1-1): DGGITQSPKYLFRKEGQNVTLSCEQNLNHDAMYWYRQDPGQGLRLIYYSQIVNDFQKGDIAEGYSVSREKKESFPLTVTSAQKNPTAFYLCASSIDRGPDTEAFFGQGTRLTVV.

The rearrangement links TRBV6-6 to TRBJ1-5, with 10 nucleotides matching TRBD1. The junction had 5 bases not matched to a gene; V was cut back by 5 bases and J by 1 base. This CDR3 spans 16 amino acids. Germline V gives CDR1 MNHNY, CDR2 SVGAGI (reference sequence). DNA of the CDR3: TGTGCCAGCAGTAACCGACAGGGGGCGAGCAATCAGCCCCAGCATTTT. It translates to CASSNRQGASNQPQHF.

The V and J genes are TRBV6-5 and TRBJ1-2; 7 nucleotides align to TRBD1. This CDR3 comprises 14 residues. With 7 bases clipped from V and 7 bases from J, the junction kept 12 bases outside the gene matches. The germline V gene has CDR1 MNHEY and CDR2 SVGAGI. The CDR3, as DNA: TGTGCCAGCATCCCTCGATTAGACAGGGTTGGCTACACCTTC. As protein: CASIPRLDRVGYTF.

This chain uses TRBV4-1 with TRBJ2-7; 7 bases map to TRBD2. The V and J ends lost 1 base and 2 bases, in that order; junction bases with no gene match: 2. CDR1 is MGHRA, CDR2 YSYEKL, per germline. The CDR3 runs 14 residues. The CDR3 protein is CASSQGGGAYEQYF. The CDR3 coding sequence is TGCGCCAGCAGCCAAGGCGGGGGAGCCTACGAGCAGTACTTC.

The chain uses TRBV3-1 (or the pseudogene TRBV3-2) and TRBJ2-7, with 7 positions matching TRBD2. The germline V gene encodes CDR1 LGHDT and CDR2 YNNKEL (reference sequence). The CDR3 sequence is 15 residues long. J was trimmed by 4 bases and V by 5 bases; bases with no gene match: 11. Written as DNA, the CDR3 is TGTGCCAGCAGCGTACGAGCGGGGTCGGGGTACGAGCAGTACTTC. This gives the protein CASSVRAGSGYEQYF.

This clone came up once. The J gene is TRBJ1-1, the V gene TRBV30; TRBD1 might be the D (6 bases). Per the germline V gene, CDR1 is GTSNPN and CDR2 is SVGIG (reference sequence). Trimming cost V 5 bases and J 4 bases, with 17 bases left between them. CDR3 size: 14 residues. The CDR3 sequence is CAWGYLRDTTEAFF. The CDR3 coding sequence is TGTGCCTGGGGATACCTCCGGGACACCACTGAAGCTTTCTTT.

The J gene is TRBJ2-7, the V gene TRBV6-2 or TRBV6-3; D remains ambiguous. The length of the CDR3 is 14 residues. Germline values: CDR1 MNHEY, CDR2 SVGEGT. Trimming shortened V by 5 bases and J by 6 bases, and 17 bases separated the two germline ends. CDR3 sequence (DNA): TGTGCCAGCAGTCGAGTTCCTCCCTTATTCGAGCAGTACTTC. Its translation: CASSRVPPLFEQYF.

V is TRBV25-1 and J is TRBJ2-4; 8 bases are a match to TRBD1. This CDR3 has 16 residues. The J segment lost 3 bases and the V segment lost 3 bases, leaving 7 bases of the junction unmatched. Germline CDR1 and CDR2: MGHDK and SYGVNS. The CDR3 DNA reads TGTGCCAGCAGTGAGACCGGACAGGGAGTCAAAAACATTCAGTACTTC. It yields the protein CASSETGQGVKNIQYF.

This chain links TRBV10-3 with TRBJ1-6; tentatively, D is TRBD1 (6 bases). CDR3 size: 15 residues. Germline lookup yields CDR1 ENHRY and CDR2 SYGVKD. The V and J ends lost 3 bases and 7 bases respectively, with 13 bases between them. CDR3 DNA sequence: TGTGCCATCAGTGAACAGGGCCACGGGAATTCACCCCTCCACTTT. It is translated as CAISEQGHGNSPLHF.

About this clone: The sample holds other DNA sequences that translate to the same CDR3. V is TRBV19 and J is TRBJ2-5; D might be TRBD2 (6 bases). V dropped 3 bases and J dropped 4 bases, with 6 bases sitting between them. The CDR3 is 12 amino acids. The germline CDR1 and CDR2 sequences are LNHDA and SQIVND (reference sequence). DNA of the CDR3: TGTGCCAGTAGTATCGGGGGAGAGACCCAGTACTTC. Its protein product is CASSIGGETQYF.